The clone carrying this T cell receptor (beta chain) appeared a few times. What it binds is not known. The sample originates from a study of shared clonotypes between healthy human individuals. Study findings and constraints: Naive subsets tended to show greater estimated richness than memory subsets. When naive CD4 clonotypes were compared across a handful of donors, about 4.9% were shared.

This CDR3 is built from 12 residues. Germline CDR1 and CDR2: MDHEN and SYDVKM. Trimming shortened V by 2 bases and J by 4 bases, and 6 bases separated the two germline ends. Both subsets, CD45RA+ naive and CD45RA-negative memory, were split from the CD4+ cells. Every subset had its genomic DNA shared out evenly among several immunoSEQ plates. Sequencing was performed with immunoSEQ multiplex PCR; in TCRdb, only in-frame clones are kept and a portion is missing. Counted here are 180,000 or so clones, approximately 92% occurring once; the ten biggest clones make up 0.067%. The sequence derives from a woman younger than 45 in good health. Sequenced sample: naive CD4+ T cells sorted from blood. Specified subset: CD45RA+ positively selected. This rearrangement joins TRBV28 to TRBJ2-7; D unresolved. CDR3: CASSLRRYEQYF. As DNA, the CDR3 is TGTGCCAGCAGTTTAAGGCGGTACGAGCAGTACTTC. The full variable domain, rest sourced from reference TRBV28 and TRBJ2-7, is DVKVTQSSRYLVKRTGEKVFLECVQDMDHENMFWYRQDPGLGLRLIYFSYDVKMKEKGDIPEGYSVSREKKERFSLILESASTNQTSMYLCASSLRRYEQYFGPGTRLTVT.